This is a list of T cell receptor beta chains from one sample in a study of vaccination effects on CD4 cells after COVID-19. These receptors have no identified antigens. Assay: immunoSEQ multiplex PCR; the TCRdb copy retains only in-frame clones and omits some. The table has more than 30,000 clones, 70% seen once; the top ten hold about 3.8%. Here the sequenced sample was CD4+ T cells from PBMCs cultured without peptide, taken before COVID-19 vaccination. The receptors originated from a human donor who received a COVID-19 vaccine. Both conserved end residues are part of each CDR3. The order of the fields is clone size, J gene, D gene, V gene, CDR3 length, CDR3 protein, CDR3 DNA. The D gene is left open where the match is weak. The size field is filled for only some rows; it gives once, few, many or a size class.

.,TRBJ2-4,TRBD2,TRBV19,19,CASSTWELAGPLAKNIQYF,TGTGCCAGTAGTACGTGGGAGTTAGCGGGACCCCTAGCCAAAAACATTCAGTACTTC
.,TRBJ1-4,.,TRBV7-9,19,CASSVGIGFEYGTNEKLFF,TGTGCCAGCAGCGTAGGGATCGGGTTCGAGTATGGAACTAATGAAAAACTGTTTTTT
.,TRBJ2-5,.,TRBV6-5,15,CASTKDRDLTETQYF,TGTGCCAGCACAAAAGATAGGGACTTAACAGAGACCCAGTACTTC
few,TRBJ1-2,.,TRBV6-6,14,CASSYDPWNYGYTF,TGTGCCAGCAGTTACGATCCCTGGAACTATGGCTACACCTTC
few,TRBJ1-3,TRBD1,TRBV10-3,16,CAIRDRDRGSGNTIYF,TGTGCCATCAGGGACCGGGACAGAGGCTCTGGAAACACCATATATTTT
few,TRBJ2-3,.,TRBV11-2,13,CASSLTRRDTQYF,TGTGCCAGCAGCCTAACTCGGAGAGATACGCAGTATTTT
.,TRBJ2-7,.,TRBV1,14,CTSSQDRSPNPQYF,TGCACCAGCAGCCAAGATCGTAGTCCAAATCCACAGTACTTC
few,TRBJ1-1,.,TRBV15,17,CATSSLSWTPFATEAFF,TGTGCCACCAGCAGCCTCTCCTGGACCCCTTTTGCCACTGAAGCTTTCTTT
.,TRBJ1-5,.,TRBV19,15,CASSIDGGDHQPQHF,TGTGCCAGTAGTATAGACGGGGGGGACCATCAGCCCCAGCATTTT
.,TRBJ2-6,.,TRBV10-3,14,CAISESDGANVLTF,TGTGCCATCAGTGAGTCGGATGGGGCCAACGTCCTGACTTTC
.,TRBJ1-3,TRBD1,TRBV7-9,15,CASSRQGYSGNTIYF,TGTGCCAGCAGCCGACAGGGCTACTCTGGAAACACCATATATTTT
few,TRBJ1-5,.,TRBV6-5,14,CASSSATGHQPQHF,TGTGCCAGCAGTTCCGCGACAGGCCACCAGCCCCAGCATTTT
.,TRBJ1-5,.,TRBV30,13,CAWSLQGNQPQHF,TGTGCCTGGAGTTTACAGGGCAATCAGCCCCAGCATTTT
.,TRBJ1-2,.,TRBV7-2,15,CASSWGRTDYYGYTF,TGTGCCAGCAGCTGGGGGAGGACCGATTACTATGGCTACACCTTC
.,TRBJ2-5,TRBD1,TRBV5-4,14,CASSLQGATETQYF,TGTGCCAGCAGCCTACAGGGGGCAACAGAGACCCAGTACTTC
once,TRBJ1-1,.,TRBV5-8,14,CASSLAVGGTEAFF,TGTGCCAGCAGCTTGGCTGTAGGAGGGACTGAAGCTTTCTTT
.,TRBJ2-4,.,TRBV7-8,15,CASSNRFEGQNIQYF,TGTGCCAGCAGCAACAGATTCGAGGGTCAAAACATTCAGTACTTC
.,TRBJ2-3,TRBD2,TRBV13,18,CASSPPSLAGATGDTQYF,TGTGCCAGCAGCCCTCCTTCCTTAGCGGGAGCAACCGGTGATACGCAGTATTTT
.,TRBJ2-7,TRBD2,TRBV3-1/TRBV3-2,15,CASSQGAGEFYEQYF,TGTGCCAGCAGCCAGGGAGCGGGAGAGTTCTACGAGCAGTACTTC
few,TRBJ2-1,.,TRBV24-1,14,CATSDLGGLNEQFF,TGTGCCACCAGTGATCTGGGGGGGCTCAATGAGCAGTTCTTC
few,TRBJ2-1,TRBD1,TRBV27,17,CASSSRQGRYRYNEQFF,TGTGCCAGCAGTTCTCGACAGGGGCGCTACAGATACAATGAGCAGTTCTTC
.,TRBJ1-2,TRBD1,TRBV7-2,15,CASSAGTGHSYGYTF,TGTGCCAGCAGCGCGGGGACAGGCCATTCCTATGGCTACACCTTC
.,TRBJ1-6,.,TRBV27,16,CASRASRGGGWRPLHF,TGTGCCAGCAGAGCCTCCCGAGGCGGGGGCTGGAGACCCCTCCACTTT
once,TRBJ1-5,.,TRBV28,14,CASIDAVGGQPQHF,TGTGCCAGCATTGACGCGGTGGGGGGTCAGCCCCAGCATTTT
.,TRBJ2-3,TRBD2,TRBV15,16,CATKSGSVTSTDTQYF,TGTGCCACTAAGAGCGGGAGCGTCACTAGCACAGATACGCAGTATTTT
.,TRBJ1-2,.,TRBV6-4,15,CASSPTVTWNYGYTF,TGTGCCAGCAGTCCGACCGTAACATGGAACTATGGCTACACCTTC